This record looks at one T cell receptor beta chain sequence and its context. Its antigen is undetermined. The germline V gene encodes CDR1 SQVTM and CDR2 ANQGSEA. Trimming took 8 bases from V and 0 from J; bases not matched to a gene: 7. CDR3 length equals 14 residues. This entry belongs to a study of T cell repertoires in ileal Crohn's disease. Overall study findings and caveats: Compared with non-smokers, active smokers at surgery showed more clonal expansions. Postoperative endoscopy occurred within one year, median about 6.9 months. High-frequency clones were more common in sorted CD8 than CD4 cells.

The time point: neoterminal ileum biopsy at postoperative endoscopy, about 6 months after surgery. About 490 nanograms of biopsy DNA per sample underwent TCRB immunosequencing. The method was immunoSEQ multiplex PCR; TCRdb's version includes in-frame clones alone and lacks a portion of them. The table lists 55,000 to 65,000 clones, less than 90% of them singletons. This chain connects TRBV29-1 to TRBJ1-3; 7 positions agree with TRBD1. The source is an adult with Crohn's disease. The sample consisted of ileal tissue. CDR3 coding DNA: TGCAGCACAAAGACAGGGTCCTCTGGAAACACCATATATTTT. Its translation: CSTKTGSSGNTIYF.